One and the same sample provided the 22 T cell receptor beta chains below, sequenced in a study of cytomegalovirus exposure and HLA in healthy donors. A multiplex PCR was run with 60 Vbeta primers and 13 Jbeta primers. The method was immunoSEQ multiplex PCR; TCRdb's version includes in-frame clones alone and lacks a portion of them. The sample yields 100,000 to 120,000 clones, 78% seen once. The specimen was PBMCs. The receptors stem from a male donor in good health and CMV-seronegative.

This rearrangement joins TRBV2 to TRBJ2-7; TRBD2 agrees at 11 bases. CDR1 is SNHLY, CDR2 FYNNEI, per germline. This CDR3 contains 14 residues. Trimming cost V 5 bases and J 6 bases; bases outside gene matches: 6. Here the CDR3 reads CASSIAGGIGEQYF. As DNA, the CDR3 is TGTGCCAGCAGTATAGCGGGAGGGATCGGCGAGCAGTACTTC.

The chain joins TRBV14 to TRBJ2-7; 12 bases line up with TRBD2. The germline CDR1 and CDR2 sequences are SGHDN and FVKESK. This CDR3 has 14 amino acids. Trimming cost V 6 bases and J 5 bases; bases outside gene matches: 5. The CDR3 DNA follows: TGTGCCAGCAGTCGACTAGCGGGAGAGAACGAGCAGTACTTC. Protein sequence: CASSRLAGENEQYF.

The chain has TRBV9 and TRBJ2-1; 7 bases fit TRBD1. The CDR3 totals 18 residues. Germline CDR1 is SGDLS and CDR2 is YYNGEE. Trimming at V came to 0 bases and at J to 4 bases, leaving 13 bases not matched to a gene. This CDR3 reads CASSVDLRGTAPYNEQFF. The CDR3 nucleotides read TGTGCCAGCAGCGTAGATCTTAGGGGGACAGCGCCTTACAATGAGCAGTTCTTC. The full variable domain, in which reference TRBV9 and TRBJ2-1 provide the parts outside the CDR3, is DSGVTQTPKHLITATGQRVTLRCSPRSGDLSVYWYQQSLDQGLQFLIQYYNGEERAKGNILERFSAQQFPDLHSELNLSSLELGDSALYFCASSVDLRGTAPYNEQFFGPGTRLTVL.

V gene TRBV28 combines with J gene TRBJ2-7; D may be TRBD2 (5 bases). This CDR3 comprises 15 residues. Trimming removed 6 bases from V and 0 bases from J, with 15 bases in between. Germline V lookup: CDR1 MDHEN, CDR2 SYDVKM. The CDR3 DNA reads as TGTGCCAGCAGCCCCCGGGTAGCGCTCTCCTACGAGCAGTACTTC. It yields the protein CASSPRVALSYEQYF.

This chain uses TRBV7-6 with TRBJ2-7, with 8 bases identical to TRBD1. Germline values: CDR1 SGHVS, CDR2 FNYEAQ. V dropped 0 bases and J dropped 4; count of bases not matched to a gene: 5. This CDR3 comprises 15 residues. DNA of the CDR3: TGTGCCAGCAGCTTAGCGTCAGGGGGCTCATACGAGCAGTACTTC. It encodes CASSLASGGSYEQYF.

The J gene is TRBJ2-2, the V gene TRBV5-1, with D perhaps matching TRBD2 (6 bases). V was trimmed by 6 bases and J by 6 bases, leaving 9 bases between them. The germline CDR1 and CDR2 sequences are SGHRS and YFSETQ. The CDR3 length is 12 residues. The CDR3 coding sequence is TGCGCCAGCAAGGAGGGCGCCGGGGAGCTGTTTTTT. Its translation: CASKEGAGELFF.

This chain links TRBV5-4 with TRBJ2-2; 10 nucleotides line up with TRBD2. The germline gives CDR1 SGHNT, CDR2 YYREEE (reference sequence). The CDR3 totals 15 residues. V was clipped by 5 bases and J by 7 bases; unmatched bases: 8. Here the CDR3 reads CASSPGTSVIGELFF. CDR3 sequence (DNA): TGTGCCAGCAGTCCCGGGACTAGCGTGATCGGGGAGCTGTTTTTT.

CDR3 region: CASSESLAGVRTDTQYF. The DNA for the CDR3 is TGTGCCAGCAGTGAATCCTTAGCGGGAGTCAGGACAGATACGCAGTATTTT. The chain carries TRBV25-1 and TRBJ2-3; the match to TRBD2 covers 9 bases. The CDR3 consists of 17 residues. Losses at the gene ends were 1 base for V and 3 bases for J; bases not matched to a gene: 8. Germline CDR1 MGHDK, CDR2 SYGVNS.

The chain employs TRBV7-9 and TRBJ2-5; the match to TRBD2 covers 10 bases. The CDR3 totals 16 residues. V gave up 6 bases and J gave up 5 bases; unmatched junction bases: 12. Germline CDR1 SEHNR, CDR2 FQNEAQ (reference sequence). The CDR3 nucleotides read TGTGCCAGCAGTCGGGTCGCTAGCGGGAGCGTGGAGACCCAGTACTTC. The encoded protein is CASSRVASGSVETQYF.

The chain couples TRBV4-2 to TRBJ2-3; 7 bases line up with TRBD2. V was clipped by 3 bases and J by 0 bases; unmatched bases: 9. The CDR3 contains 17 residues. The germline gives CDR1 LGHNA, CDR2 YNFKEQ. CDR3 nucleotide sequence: TGTGCCAGCAGCCAGGATAGCGGGCTTACTAGCACAGATACGCAGTATTTT. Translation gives CASSQDSGLTSTDTQYF.

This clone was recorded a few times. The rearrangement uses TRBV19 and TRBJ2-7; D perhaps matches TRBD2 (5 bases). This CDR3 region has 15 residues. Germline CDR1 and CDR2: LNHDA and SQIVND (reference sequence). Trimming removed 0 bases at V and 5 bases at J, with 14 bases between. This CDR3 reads CASSIDRGVEDEQYF. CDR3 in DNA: TGTGCCAGTAGTATAGATCGGGGTGTTGAGGACGAGCAGTACTTC.

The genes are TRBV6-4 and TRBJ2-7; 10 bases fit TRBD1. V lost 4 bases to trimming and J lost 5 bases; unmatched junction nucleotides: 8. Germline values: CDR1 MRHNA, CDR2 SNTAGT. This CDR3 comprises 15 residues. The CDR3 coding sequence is TGTGCCAGCAGTGTGTCAGGGACAGGGGTTCACGAGCAGTACTTC. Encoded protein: CASSVSGTGVHEQYF.

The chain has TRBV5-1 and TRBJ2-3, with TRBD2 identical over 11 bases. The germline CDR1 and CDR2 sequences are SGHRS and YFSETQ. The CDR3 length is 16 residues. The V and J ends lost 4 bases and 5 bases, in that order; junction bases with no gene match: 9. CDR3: CASSGVAGGPGDTQYF. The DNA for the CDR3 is TGCGCCAGCAGCGGCGTAGCGGGAGGGCCGGGAGATACGCAGTATTTT.

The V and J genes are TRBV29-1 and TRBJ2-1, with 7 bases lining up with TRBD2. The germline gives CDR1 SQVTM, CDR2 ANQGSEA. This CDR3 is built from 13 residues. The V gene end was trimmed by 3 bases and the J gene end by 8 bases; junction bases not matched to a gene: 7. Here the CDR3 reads CSVEGSGVDEQFF. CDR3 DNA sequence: TGCAGCGTTGAGGGAAGCGGGGTTGATGAGCAGTTCTTC.

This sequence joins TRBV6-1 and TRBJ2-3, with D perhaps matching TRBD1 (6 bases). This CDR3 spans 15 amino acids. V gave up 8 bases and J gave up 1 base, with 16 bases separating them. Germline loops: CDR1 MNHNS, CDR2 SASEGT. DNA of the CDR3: TGTGCCAGCGGCTCTACAGGGTATCGCACAGATACGCAGTATTTT. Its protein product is CASGSTGYRTDTQYF.

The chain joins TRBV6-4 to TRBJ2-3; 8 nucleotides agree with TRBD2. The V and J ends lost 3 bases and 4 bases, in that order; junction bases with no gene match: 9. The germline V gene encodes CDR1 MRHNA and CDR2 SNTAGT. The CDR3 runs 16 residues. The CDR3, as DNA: TGTGCCAGCAGTGAGTCGAGCGGGAGCGCCCCAGATACGCAGTATTTT. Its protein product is CASSESSGSAPDTQYF.

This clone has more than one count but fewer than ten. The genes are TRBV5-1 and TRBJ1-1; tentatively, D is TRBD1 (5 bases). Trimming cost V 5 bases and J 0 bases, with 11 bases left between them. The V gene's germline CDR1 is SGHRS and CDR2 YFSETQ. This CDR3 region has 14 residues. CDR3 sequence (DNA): TGCGCCAGCAGATTGTGGGACTTGAACACTGAAGCTTTCTTT. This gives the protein CASRLWDLNTEAFF.

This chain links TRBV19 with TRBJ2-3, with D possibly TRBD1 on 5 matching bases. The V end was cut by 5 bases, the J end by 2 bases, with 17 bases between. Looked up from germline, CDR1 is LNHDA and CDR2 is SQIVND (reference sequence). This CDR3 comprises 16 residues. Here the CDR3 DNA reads TGTGCCAGTAGTGATCGTCCCAGGGATTTCACAGATACGCAGTATTTT. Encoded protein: CASSDRPRDFTDTQYF.

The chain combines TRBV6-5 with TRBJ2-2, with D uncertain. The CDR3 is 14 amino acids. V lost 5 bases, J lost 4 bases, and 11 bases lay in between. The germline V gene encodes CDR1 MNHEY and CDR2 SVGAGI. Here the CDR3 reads CASSPSRSTGELFF. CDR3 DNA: TGTGCCAGCAGTCCTTCGCGGTCCACCGGGGAGCTGTTTTTT.

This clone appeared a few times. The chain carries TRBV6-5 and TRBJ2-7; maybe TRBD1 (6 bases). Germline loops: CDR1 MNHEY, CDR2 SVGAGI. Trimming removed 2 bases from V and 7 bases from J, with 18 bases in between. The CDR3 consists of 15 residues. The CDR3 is CASSYGTFSLEEQYF. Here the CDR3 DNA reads TGTGCCAGCAGTTACGGGACATTTAGTCTAGAAGAGCAGTACTTC.

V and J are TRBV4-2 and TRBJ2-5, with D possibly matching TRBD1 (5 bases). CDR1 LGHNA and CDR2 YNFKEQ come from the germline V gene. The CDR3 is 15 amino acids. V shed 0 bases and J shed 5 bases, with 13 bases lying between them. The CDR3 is CASSQEGAARETQYF. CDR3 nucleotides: TGTGCCAGCAGCCAAGAAGGGGCGGCTCGGGAGACCCAGTACTTC.

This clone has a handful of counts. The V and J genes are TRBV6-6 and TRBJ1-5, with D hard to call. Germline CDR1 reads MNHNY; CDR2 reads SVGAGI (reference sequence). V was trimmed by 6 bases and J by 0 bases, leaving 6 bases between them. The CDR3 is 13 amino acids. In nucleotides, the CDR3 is TGTGCCAGCAGACAGACTAGCAATCAGCCCCAGCATTTT. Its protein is CASRQTSNQPQHF.